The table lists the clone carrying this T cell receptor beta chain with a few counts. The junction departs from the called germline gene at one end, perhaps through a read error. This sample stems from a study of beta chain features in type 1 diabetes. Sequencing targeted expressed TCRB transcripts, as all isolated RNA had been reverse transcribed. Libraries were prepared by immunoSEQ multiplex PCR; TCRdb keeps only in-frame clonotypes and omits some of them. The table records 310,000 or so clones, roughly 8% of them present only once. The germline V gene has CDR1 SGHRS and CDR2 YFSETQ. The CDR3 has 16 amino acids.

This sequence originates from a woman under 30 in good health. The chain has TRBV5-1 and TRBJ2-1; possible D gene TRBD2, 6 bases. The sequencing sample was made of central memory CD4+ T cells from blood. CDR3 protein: CASSLGGSGSFNEQFF. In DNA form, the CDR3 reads TGCGCCAGCAGCTTGGGGGGTAGCGGTTCCTTCAATGAGCAGTTCTTC.